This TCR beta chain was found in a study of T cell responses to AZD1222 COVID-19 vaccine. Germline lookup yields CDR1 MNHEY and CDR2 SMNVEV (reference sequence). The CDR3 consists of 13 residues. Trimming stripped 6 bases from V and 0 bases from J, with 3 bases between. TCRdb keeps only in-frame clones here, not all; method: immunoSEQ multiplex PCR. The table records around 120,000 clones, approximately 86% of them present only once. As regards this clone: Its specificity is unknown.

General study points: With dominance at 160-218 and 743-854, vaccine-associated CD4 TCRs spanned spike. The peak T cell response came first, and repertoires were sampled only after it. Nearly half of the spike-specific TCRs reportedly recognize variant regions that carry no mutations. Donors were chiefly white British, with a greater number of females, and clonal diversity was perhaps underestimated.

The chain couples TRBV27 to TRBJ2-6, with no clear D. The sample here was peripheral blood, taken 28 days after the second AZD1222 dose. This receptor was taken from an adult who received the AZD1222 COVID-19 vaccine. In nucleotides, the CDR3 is TGTGCCAGCAGGCTCTCTGGGGCCAACGTCCTGACTTTC. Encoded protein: CASRLSGANVLTF. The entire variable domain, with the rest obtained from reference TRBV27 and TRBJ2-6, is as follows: EAQVTQNPRYLITVTGKKLTVTCSQNMNHEYMSWYRQDPGLGLRQIYYSMNVEVTDKGDVPEGYKVSRKEKRNFPLILESPSPNQTSLYFCASRLSGANVLTFGAGSRLTVL.